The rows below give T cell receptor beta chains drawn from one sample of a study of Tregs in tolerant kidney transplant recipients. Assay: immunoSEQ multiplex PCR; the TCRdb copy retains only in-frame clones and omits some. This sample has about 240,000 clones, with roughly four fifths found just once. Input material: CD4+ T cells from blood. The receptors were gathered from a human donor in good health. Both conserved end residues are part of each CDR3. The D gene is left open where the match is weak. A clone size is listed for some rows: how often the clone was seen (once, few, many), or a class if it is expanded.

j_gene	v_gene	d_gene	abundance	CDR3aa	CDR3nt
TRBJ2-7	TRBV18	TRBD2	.	CASSPGGLAGGTHEQYF	TGTGCCAGCTCACCGGGGGGACTAGCGGGAGGGACACACGAGCAGTACTTC
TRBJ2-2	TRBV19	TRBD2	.	CASATSGNAGELFF	TGTGCCAGTGCTACTAGCGGGAACGCCGGGGAGCTGTTTTTT
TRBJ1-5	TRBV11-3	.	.	CASSQGLSNQPQHF	TGTGCCAGCAGCCAGGGCCTTAGCAATCAGCCCCAGCATTTT
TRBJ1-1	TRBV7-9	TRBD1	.	CASSVQGGTEAFF	TGTGCCAGCAGCGTACAGGGGGGCACTGAAGCTTTCTTT
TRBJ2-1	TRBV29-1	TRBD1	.	CSVGQGAQYNEQFF	TGCAGCGTAGGACAGGGGGCTCAATACAATGAGCAGTTCTTC
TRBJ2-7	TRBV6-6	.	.	CASSYEGSYEQYF	TGTGCCAGCAGTTACGAGGGTTCCTACGAGCAGTACTTC
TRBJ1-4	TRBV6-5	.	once	CAVGPPVGEKLFF	TGTGCCGTGGGGCCCCCAGTTGGAGAAAAACTGTTTTTT
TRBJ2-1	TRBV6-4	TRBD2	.	CASRPGTSGYNEQFF	TGTGCCAGCCGTCCTGGGACTAGCGGTTACAATGAGCAGTTCTTC
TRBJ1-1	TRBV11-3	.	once	CASSRQANTEAFF	TGTGCCAGCAGCCGACAAGCGAACACTGAAGCTTTCTTT
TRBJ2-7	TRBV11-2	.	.	CASSLGLAKNNEQYF	TGTGCCAGCAGCTTAGGGCTAGCGAAAAACAACGAGCAGTACTTC
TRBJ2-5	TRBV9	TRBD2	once	CASSVAAGGGGYRQETQYF	TGTGCCAGCAGCGTAGCCGCGGGGGGCGGAGGCTATCGCCAAGAGACCCAGTACTTC
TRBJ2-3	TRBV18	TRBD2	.	CASSPLPPTSGGTDTQYF	TGTGCCAGCTCACCCCTCCCTCCGACTAGCGGGGGCACAGATACGCAGTATTTT
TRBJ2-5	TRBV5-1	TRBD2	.	CASKSSGGSETQYF	TGCGCCAGCAAGAGTAGCGGGGGGTCAGAGACCCAGTACTTC
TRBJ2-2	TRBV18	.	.	CASSPYTGELFF	TGTGCCAGCTCACCATACACCGGGGAGCTGTTTTTT
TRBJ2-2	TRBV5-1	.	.	CASRFGIRTENTGELFF	TGCGCCAGCAGATTCGGTATCCGGACAGAGAACACCGGGGAGCTGTTTTTT
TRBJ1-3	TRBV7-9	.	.	CASSLAGRPRPGNTIYF	TGTGCCAGCAGCTTAGCCGGGCGGCCGAGGCCTGGAAACACCATATATTTT
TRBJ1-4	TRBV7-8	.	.	CASQRVGEKLFF	TGTGCCAGCCAGCGAGTGGGAGAAAAACTGTTTTTT
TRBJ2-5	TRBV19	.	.	CASTWSYGGETQYF	TGTGCCAGTACCTGGTCCTACGGGGGAGAGACCCAGTACTTC
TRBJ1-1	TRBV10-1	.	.	CASSSTRLAEAFF	TGCGCCAGCAGTTCAACCAGGTTGGCTGAAGCTTTCTTT
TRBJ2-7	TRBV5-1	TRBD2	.	CASSPGRAGGQNEQYF	TGCGCCAGCAGCCCCGGAAGAGCGGGGGGGCAGAACGAGCAGTACTTC
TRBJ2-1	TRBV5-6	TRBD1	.	CASSFRDRLYNEQFF	TGTGCCAGCAGCTTCCGGGACAGGCTCTACAATGAGCAGTTCTTC
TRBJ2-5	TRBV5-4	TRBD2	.	CASSLVAGVKETQYF	TGTGCCAGCAGCTTGGTGGCGGGAGTAAAAGAGACCCAGTACTTC
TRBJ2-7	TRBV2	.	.	CASSERGAGYEQYF	TGTGCCAGCAGTGAGAGGGGGGCAGGCTACGAGCAGTACTTC
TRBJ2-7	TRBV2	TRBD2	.	CASTATSGRYEQYF	TGTGCCAGCACCGCGACTAGCGGGAGATACGAGCAGTACTTC
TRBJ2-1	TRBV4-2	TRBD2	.	CASSRSGGAHNEQFF	TGTGCCAGCAGCCGTAGCGGGGGGGCCCACAATGAGCAGTTCTTC
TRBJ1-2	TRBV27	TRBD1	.	CASSYDGTGMWAYGYTF	TGTGCCAGCAGTTACGACGGGACAGGGATGTGGGCTTATGGCTACACCTTC
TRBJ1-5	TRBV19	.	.	CASSIVPRDGQPQHF	TGTGCCAGTAGTATAGTTCCCAGGGACGGGCAGCCCCAGCATTTT
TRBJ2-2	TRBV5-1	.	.	CASSLDRGHGTGELFF	TGCGCCAGCAGCTTGGATCGTGGGCATGGCACCGGGGAGCTGTTTTTT
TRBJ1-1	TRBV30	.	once	CAWSVQGYTEAFF	TGTGCCTGGAGTGTTCAGGGGTACACTGAAGCTTTCTTT